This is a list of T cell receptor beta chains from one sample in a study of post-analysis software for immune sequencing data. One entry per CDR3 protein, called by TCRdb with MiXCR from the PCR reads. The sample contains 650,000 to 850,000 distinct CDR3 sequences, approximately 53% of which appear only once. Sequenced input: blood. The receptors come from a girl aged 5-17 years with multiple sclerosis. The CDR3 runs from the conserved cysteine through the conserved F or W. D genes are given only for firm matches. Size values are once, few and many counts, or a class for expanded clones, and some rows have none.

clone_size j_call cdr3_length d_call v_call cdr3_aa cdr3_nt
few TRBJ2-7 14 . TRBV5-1 CASSPLVSSYEQYF TGCGCCAGCAGCCCGTTGGTATCCTCCTACGAGCAGTACTTC
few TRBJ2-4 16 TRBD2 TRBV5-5 CASSPGLAGGKNIQYF TGTGCCAGCAGCCCTGGTCTAGCGGGAGGTAAAAACATTCAGTACTTC
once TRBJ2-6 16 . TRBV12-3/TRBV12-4 CASSLGLRVGANVLTF TGTGCCAGCAGTTTGGGTTTGAGGGTTGGGGCCAACGTCCTGACTTTC
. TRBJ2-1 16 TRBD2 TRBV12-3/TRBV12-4 CASTTGTSGAYNEQFF TGTGCCAGCACCACAGGGACTAGCGGAGCTTACAATGAGCAGTTCTTC
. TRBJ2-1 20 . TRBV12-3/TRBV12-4 CASSLSSRDLLNRHYNEQFF TGTGCCAGCAGTTTAAGTAGTCGGGACCTACTGAACCGCCACTACAATGAGCAGTTCTTC
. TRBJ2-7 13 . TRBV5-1 CASSGPGQDEQYF TGCGCCAGCAGCGGGCCGGGACAAGACGAGCAGTACTTC
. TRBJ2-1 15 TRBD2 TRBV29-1 CSVVPRTSGSDEQFF TGCAGCGTTGTCCCCAGGACTAGCGGGAGTGATGAGCAGTTCTTC
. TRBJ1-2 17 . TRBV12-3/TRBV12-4 CAGSRLGVRGSGDGYTF TGTGCCGGCAGTCGACTTGGGGTCAGGGGTTCAGGGGATGGCTACACCTTC
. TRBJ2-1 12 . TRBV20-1 CSAGGSYNERFF TGCAGTGCCGGAGGGAGTTACAATGAGCGGTTCTTC
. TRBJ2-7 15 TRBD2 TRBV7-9 CASSRPGLGFYEQYF TGTGCCAGCAGCCGGCCGGGACTAGGATTCTACGAGCAGTACTTC
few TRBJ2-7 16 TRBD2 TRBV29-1 CSVSSGLAGSRYEQYF TGCAGCGTTTCCTCGGGACTAGCGGGATCTCGCTACGAGCAGTACTTC
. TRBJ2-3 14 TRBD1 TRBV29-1 CSGRQGTSTDTQYF TGCAGCGGGCGACAGGGGACTAGCACAGATACGCAGTATTTT
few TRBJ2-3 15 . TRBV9 CASSPRVGDTDTQYF TGTGCCAGCAGCCCCCGGGTGGGGGATACAGATACGCAGTATTTT
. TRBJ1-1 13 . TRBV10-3 CAISDWGRAEAFF TGTGCCATCAGTGACTGGGGTCGGGCTGAAGCTTTCTTT
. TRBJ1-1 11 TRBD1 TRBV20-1 CSARPGQGAFF TGCAGTGCTAGGCCGGGACAGGGAGCTTTCTTT
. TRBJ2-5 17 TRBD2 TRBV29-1 CSVESKTSGDLQGTQYF TGCAGCGTTGAATCGAAGACTAGCGGGGACCTCCAAGGGACCCAGTACTTC
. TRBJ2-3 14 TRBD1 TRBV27 CASRPGQGPPTQYF TGTGCCAGCAGACCGGGACAGGGTCCCCCCACGCAGTATTTT
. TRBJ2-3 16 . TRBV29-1 CSLWPARRRDTDTQYF TGCAGCCTCTGGCCCGCCAGAAGACGAGACACAGATACGCAGTATTTT
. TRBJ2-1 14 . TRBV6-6 CASTLQGNYNEQFF TGTGCCAGCACTCTACAGGGTAACTACAATGAGCAGTTCTTC
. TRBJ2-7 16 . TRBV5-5 CASSTNRDLNWIEQYF TGTGCCAGCAGCACGAACCGGGACCTAAATTGGATCGAGCAGTACTTC
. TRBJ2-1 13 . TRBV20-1 CSARGLGWNGQFF TGCAGTGCTAGAGGACTAGGGTGGAATGGGCAGTTCTTC
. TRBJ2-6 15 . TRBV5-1 CASSQTDFGANVLTF TGCGCCAGCAGCCAGACAGATTTTGGGGCCAACGTCCTGACTTTC
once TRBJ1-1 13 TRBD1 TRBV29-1 CSVYGTANTEAFF TGCAGCGTTTACGGGACAGCGAACACTGAAGCTTTCTTT
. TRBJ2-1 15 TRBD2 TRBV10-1 CASSVTSGRAGEQFF TGCGCCAGCAGTGTGACTAGCGGGAGGGCCGGTGAGCAGTTCTTC
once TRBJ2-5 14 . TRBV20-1 CSAQGGGGQETQYF TGCAGTGCCCAGGGAGGGGGGGGACAAGAGACCCAGTACTTC
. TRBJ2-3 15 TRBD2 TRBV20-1 CSATKPSGDTDTQYF TGCAGTGCCACAAAACCTAGCGGGGACACAGATACGCAGTATTTT
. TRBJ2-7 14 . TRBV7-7 CASSLMERGYEQYF TGTGCTAGCAGCCTGATGGAGCGAGGCTACGAGCAGTACTTC
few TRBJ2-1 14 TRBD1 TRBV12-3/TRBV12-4 CAITKRQGDNEQFF TGTGCCATTACAAAAAGACAGGGCGACAATGAGCAGTTCTTC
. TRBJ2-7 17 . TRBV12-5 CASGLVLGQRFSYEQYF TGTGCTAGTGGTTTGGTACTAGGACAGAGATTCTCCTACGAGCAGTACTTC
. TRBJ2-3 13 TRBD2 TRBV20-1 CSAHRREVDTQYF TGCAGTGCGCACCGGCGGGAGGTAGATACGCAGTATTTT
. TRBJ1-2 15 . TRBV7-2 CASSLTQTANYGYTF TGTGCCAGCAGCTTAACTCAGACAGCTAACTATGGCTACACCTTC
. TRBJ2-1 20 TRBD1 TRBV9 CASSEDVRGTAISSYNEQFF TGTGCCAGCAGCGAGGACGTTCGAGGGACAGCTATTAGCTCCTACAATGAGCAGTTCTTC
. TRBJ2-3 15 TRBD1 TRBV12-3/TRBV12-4 CASRRQGLSTDTQYF TGTGCCAGCAGAAGACAGGGGCTATCCACAGATACGCAGTATTTT
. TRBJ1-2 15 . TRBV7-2 CASSWRPLKFDGYTF TGTGCCAGCAGCTGGAGACCGTTGAAGTTTGATGGCTACACCTTC
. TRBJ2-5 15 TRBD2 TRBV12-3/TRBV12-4 CASSFGTRSQETQYF TGTGCCAGCAGTTTTGGGACTAGAAGCCAAGAGACCCAGTACTTC
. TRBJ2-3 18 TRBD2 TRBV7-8 CASSLEPSGASSTDTQYF TGTGCCAGCAGCTTAGAGCCTAGCGGGGCTTCTAGCACAGATACGCAGTATTTT
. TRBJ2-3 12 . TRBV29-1 CSVAGITDTQYF TGCAGCGTTGCGGGGATCACAGATACGCAGTATTTT
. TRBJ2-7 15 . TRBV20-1 CSATSGAGKSYEQYF TGCAGTGCTACCTCAGGGGCAGGGAAAAGCTACGAGCAGTACTTC